This T cell receptor beta chain was identified in a study of identical twins. Whole-study findings and limits: Memory repertoires showed no such pattern, whereas abundant cord blood beta clonotypes carried fewer insertions.

This CDR3 comprises 14 residues. V was trimmed by 2 bases and J by 1 base, leaving 8 bases between them. Per germline, CDR1 KGHSH and CDR2 LQKENI. To note about this clonotype: The target antigen is unknown.

In every case, the donor was a healthy Caucasian. Via MiXCR, TCRdb re-called the 5' RACE reads, giving one row per CDR3 protein. This sample has roughly 690,000 distinct CDR3 sequences, with approximately 22% found just once. These data were also filed under a second study, of T cells expressing NK-cell markers. That study reports: The HCMV specificity of the expanded NKG2C+ T cell clones stayed unresolved.

This TCR came from a woman in her late teens or twenties in good health. The sequenced sample consisted of PBMCs. The gene calls are TRBV18 and TRBJ2-5, with D perhaps TRBD2 (6 bases). The CDR3 reads CASSPGGGQETQYF. CDR3 in DNA: TGTGCCAGCTCACCAGGGGGAGGCCAAGAGACCCAGTACTTC.